This TCR beta chain was identified during a study of blood T cells in healthy people across ages. This clonotype was detected ten times or more. Its matching antigen is unknown. Primers used in a second PCR of about 7 to 11 cycles were a sample-barcoded 5' primer and a J-beta primer mix. Researchers report that a template-switch adaptor with 12 random nucleotides tagged each cDNA molecule. Each CDR3 protein gets one entry after TCRdb re-called the 5' RACE reads with MiXCR. The sample lists about 1,800,000 distinct CDR3 sequences, about 28% seen once, with roughly 8% in the top ten. CDR3 size: 17 residues. V trimming: 3 bases; J trimming: 3 bases; junction bases outside the gene matches: 8. Study-level findings and limits: Diversity of TCR beta per million T cells declined in a roughly linear way with age.

This clonotype was obtained from a woman in her twenties or thirties in good health. The chain links TRBV12-3 or TRBV12-4 to TRBJ2-6; 7 nucleotides match TRBD1. The sample comprised blood. The CDR3 loop is CASSLPDTGVGANVLTF. The CDR3 coding sequence is TGTGCCAGCAGTTTGCCCGACACAGGGGTTGGGGCCAACGTCCTGACTTTC.